This TCR beta chain was sequenced for a study of shared clonotypes between healthy human individuals. General study findings and limits: The naive CD4 repertoires of a handful of donors were compared, and about 5% of clonotypes were shared. The study drew on few donors, limiting represented genetic and exposure-history diversity.

The V segment lost 5 bases and the J segment 4 bases; nucleotides outside the gene matches: 9. The CDR3 totals 15 residues. From germline, CDR1 is KGHSH and CDR2 LQKENI. Comments on this clone: The antigen is undetermined.

Original handling: ImmunoSEQ only sent back junction sequences with no quality scores, so filtering was done differently. Method: immunoSEQ multiplex PCR; TCRdb's copy keeps in-frame clones and lacks some. D and trimming were read from the DNA, whereas the V and J calls and clone size are those reported in that table. The sample shows approximately 2.3 million clones, approximately 95% of them seen only once. Sequencing input: naive CD4+ T cells from PBMCs. The subset: CD45RA+ positively selected. The V gene is TRBV18, the J gene TRBJ2-5, with TRBD1 matching 8 bases. The source of this sequence is a man between 18 and 35 years old in good health. Some clones in this sample may be carry-over from other donors' samples. CDR3 residues: CASSSGRQGPETQYF. The CDR3 DNA reads as TGTGCCAGCTCATCCGGCCGACAGGGGCCAGAGACCCAGTACTTC.